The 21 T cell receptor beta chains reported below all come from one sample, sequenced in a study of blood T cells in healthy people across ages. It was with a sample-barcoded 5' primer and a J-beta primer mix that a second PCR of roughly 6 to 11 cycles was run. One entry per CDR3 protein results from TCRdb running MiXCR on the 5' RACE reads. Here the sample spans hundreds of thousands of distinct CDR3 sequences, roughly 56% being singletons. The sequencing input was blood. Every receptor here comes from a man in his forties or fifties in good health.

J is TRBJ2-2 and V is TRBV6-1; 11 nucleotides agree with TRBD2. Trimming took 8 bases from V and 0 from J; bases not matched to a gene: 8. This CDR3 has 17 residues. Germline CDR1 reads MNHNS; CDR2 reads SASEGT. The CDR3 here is CASLVTSGGTNTGELFF. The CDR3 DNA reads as TGTGCCAGCCTTGTAACTAGCGGGGGAACGAACACCGGGGAGCTGTTTTTT.

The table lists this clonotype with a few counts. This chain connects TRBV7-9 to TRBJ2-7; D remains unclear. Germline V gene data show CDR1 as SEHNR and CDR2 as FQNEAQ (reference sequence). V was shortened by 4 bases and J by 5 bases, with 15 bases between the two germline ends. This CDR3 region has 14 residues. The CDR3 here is CASSSRHNPHEQYF. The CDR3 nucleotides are TGTGCCAGCAGCTCCCGACACAATCCCCACGAGCAGTACTTC. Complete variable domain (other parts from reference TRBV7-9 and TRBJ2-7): DTGVSQNPRHKITKRGQNVTFRCDPISEHNRLYWYRQTLGQGPEFLTYFQNEAQLEKSRLLSDRFSAERPKGSFSTLEIQRTEQGDSAMYLCASSSRHNPHEQYFGPGTRLTVT.

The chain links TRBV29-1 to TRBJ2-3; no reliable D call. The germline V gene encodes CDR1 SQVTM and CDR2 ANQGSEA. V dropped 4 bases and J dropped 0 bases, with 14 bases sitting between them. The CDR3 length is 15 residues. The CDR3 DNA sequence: TGCAGCGTTGGACCGAGTTTTTCTAGCACAGATACGCAGTATTTT. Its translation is CSVGPSFSSTDTQYF.

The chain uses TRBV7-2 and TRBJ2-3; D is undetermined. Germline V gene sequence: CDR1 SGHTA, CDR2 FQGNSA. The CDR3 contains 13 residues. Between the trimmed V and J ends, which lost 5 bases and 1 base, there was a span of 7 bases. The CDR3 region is CASSPPGTDTQYF. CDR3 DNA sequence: TGTGCCAGCAGCCCTCCAGGCACAGATACGCAGTATTTT.

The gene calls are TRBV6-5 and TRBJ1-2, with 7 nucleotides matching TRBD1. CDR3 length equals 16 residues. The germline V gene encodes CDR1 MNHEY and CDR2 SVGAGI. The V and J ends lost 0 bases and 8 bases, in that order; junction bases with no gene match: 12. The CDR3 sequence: CASSYSTDTGENGYTF. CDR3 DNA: TGTGCCAGCAGTTACTCGACAGACACAGGGGAAAACGGCTACACCTTC.

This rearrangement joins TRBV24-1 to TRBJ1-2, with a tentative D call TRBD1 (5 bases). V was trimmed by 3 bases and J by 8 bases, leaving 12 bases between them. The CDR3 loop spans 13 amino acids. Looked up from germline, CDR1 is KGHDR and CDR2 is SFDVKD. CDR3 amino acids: CATSDKQASGYTF. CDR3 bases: TGTGCCACCAGTGATAAACAGGCTTCCGGCTACACCTTC.

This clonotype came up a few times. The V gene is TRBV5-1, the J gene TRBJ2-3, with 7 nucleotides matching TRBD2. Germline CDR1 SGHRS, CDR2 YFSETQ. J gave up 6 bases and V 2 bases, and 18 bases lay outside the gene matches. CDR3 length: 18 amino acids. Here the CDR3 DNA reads TGCGCCAGCAGCTTCTCGGTCAATCGGGCGACTAGCATGGATACGCAGTATTTT. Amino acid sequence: CASSFSVNRATSMDTQYF.

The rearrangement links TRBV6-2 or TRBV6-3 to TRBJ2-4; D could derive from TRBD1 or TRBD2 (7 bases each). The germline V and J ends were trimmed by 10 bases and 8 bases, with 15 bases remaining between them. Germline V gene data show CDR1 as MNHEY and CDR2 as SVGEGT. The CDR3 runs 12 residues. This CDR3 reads CATTSGGDIQYF. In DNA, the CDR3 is TGTGCCACGACCTCAGGGGGGGACATTCAGTACTTC.

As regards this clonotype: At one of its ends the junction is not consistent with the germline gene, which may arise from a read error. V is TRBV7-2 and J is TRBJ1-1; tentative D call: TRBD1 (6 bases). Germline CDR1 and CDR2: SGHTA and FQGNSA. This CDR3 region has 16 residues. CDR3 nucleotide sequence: TGTGCCAGCAGCCGGATATCGGGGGGCGTGAACCCTGAAGCTTTCTTT. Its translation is CASSRISGGVNPEAFF.

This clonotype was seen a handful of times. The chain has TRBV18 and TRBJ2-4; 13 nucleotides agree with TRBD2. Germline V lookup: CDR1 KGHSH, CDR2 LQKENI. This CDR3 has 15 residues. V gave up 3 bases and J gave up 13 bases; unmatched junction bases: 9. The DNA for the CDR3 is TGTGCCAGCTCACCTCCACTAGCGGGAGGGCCTACGCAGTACTTC. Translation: CASSPPLAGGPTQYF. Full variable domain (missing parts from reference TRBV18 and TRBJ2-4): NAGVMQNPRHLVRRRGQEARLRCSPMKGHSHVYWYRQLPEEGLKFMVYLQKENIIDESGMPKERFSAEFPKEGPSILRIQQVVRGDSAAYFCASSPPLAGGPTQYFGAGTRLSVL.

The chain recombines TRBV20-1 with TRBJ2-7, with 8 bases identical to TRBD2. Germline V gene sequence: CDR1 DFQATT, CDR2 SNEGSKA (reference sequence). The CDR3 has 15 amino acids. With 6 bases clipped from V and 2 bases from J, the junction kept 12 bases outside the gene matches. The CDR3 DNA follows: TGCAGTGCGTTGGGAGTACGGGAGGGAACCTACGAGCAGTACTTC. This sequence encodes CSALGVREGTYEQYF.

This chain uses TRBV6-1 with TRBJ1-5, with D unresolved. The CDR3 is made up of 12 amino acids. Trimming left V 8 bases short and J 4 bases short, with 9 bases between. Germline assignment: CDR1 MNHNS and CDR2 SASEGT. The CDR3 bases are TGTGCCAGCTTCGACATGAATCAGCCCCAGCATTTT. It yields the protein CASFDMNQPQHF.

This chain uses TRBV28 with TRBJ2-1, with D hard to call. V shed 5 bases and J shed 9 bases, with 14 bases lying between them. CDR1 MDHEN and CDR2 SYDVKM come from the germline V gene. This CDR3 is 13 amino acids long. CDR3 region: CASSLSTIPEQFF. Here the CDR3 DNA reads TGTGCCAGCAGTCTATCTACTATACCTGAGCAGTTCTTC. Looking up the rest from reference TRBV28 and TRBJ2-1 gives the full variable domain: DVKVTQSSRYLVKRTGEKVFLECVQDMDHENMFWYRQDPGLGLRLIYFSYDVKMKEKGDIPEGYSVSREKKERFSLILESASTNQTSMYLCASSLSTIPEQFFGPGTRLTVL.

In DNA, the CDR3 is TGTGCCAGCAGCCAAGGAGGGTATTACTATGGCTACACCTTC. Its translation is CASSQGGYYYGYTF. The chain recombines TRBV14 with TRBJ1-2; D remains unclear. The V gene's germline CDR1 is SGHDN and CDR2 FVKESK. The CDR3 is 14 residues long. The ends were cut back, 1 base at V and 3 bases at J, with 9 bases in the middle.

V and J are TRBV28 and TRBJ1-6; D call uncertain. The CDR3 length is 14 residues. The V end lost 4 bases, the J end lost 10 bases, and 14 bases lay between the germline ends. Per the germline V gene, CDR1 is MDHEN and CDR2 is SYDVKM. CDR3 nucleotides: TGTGCCAGCAGTTCTTACTCGGCCGTATCACCCCTCCACTTT. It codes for CASSSYSAVSPLHF. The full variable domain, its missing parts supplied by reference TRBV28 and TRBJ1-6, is DVKVTQSSRYLVKRTGEKVFLECVQDMDHENMFWYRQDPGLGLRLIYFSYDVKMKEKGDIPEGYSVSREKKERFSLILESASTNQTSMYLCASSSYSAVSPLHFGNGTRLTVT.

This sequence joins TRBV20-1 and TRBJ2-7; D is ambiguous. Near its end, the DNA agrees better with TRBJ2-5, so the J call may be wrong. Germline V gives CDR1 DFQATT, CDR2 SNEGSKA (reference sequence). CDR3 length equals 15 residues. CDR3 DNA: TGCAGTGCTATAAGATCCAGCACAGCTCAAGAGACCCAGTACTTC. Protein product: CSAIRSSTAQETQYF.

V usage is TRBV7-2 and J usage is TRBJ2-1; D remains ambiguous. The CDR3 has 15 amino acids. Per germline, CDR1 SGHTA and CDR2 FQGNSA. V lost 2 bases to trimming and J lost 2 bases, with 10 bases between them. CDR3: CASSLSIAAYNEQFF. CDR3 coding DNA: TGTGCCAGCAGCTTATCAATCGCGGCCTACAATGAGCAGTTCTTC.

In nucleotides, the CDR3 is TGCAGTGCTCCGTTACGGACTAGCGGGACCGGGGAGCTGTTTTTT. Protein sequence: CSAPLRTSGTGELFF. The chain carries TRBV20-1 and TRBJ2-2, with TRBD2 matching over 11 bases. CDR1 is DFQATT and CDR2 is SNEGSKA in the germline V gene (reference sequence). This CDR3 region has 15 residues. Trimming cost V 5 bases and J 5 bases; bases outside gene matches: 7.

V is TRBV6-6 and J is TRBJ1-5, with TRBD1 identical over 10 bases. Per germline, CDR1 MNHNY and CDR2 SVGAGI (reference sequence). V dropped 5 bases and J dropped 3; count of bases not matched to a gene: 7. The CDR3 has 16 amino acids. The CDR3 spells CASSPSGQGFNQPQHF. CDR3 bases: TGTGCCAGCAGTCCCTCGGGACAGGGGTTCAATCAGCCCCAGCATTTT.

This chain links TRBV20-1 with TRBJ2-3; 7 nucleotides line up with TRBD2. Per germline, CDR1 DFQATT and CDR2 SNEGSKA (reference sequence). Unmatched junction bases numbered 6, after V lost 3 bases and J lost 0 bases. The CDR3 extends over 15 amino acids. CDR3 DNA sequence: TGCAGTGCTAGTCGTAATAGCGGGAGCACAGATACGCAGTATTTT. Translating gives CSASRNSGSTDTQYF.

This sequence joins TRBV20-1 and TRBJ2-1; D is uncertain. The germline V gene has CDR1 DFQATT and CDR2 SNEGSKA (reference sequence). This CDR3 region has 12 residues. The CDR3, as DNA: TGCAGCTCATGGGAACTCTACAATGAGCAGTTCTTC. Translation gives CSSWELYNEQFF.